This is a list of T cell receptor beta chains from one sample in a study of OX40 agonist ivuxolimab in advanced cancers. Assay: immunoSEQ multiplex PCR; the TCRdb copy retains only in-frame clones and omits some. The sample has approximately 69,000 clones; about 86% are singletons. Here the sequenced sample was CD4+ or CD8+ T cells sorted from blood, taken in a trial of the OX40 agonist ivuxolimab. These receptors originate from an adult with an advanced solid tumor such as melanoma, head and neck, liver or kidney cancer. Each CDR3 is given with its conserved first and last residue. Each record gives: D gene, clone size, V gene, J gene, CDR3 protein, CDR3 DNA. D genes are given only for firm matches. Clone size is shown for a subset of rows, as once, few, many or a class of expanded clone.

-,once,TRBV4-1,TRBJ2-5,CASISLGRALYQETQYF,TGCGCCAGCATTTCCCTTGGGCGGGCGCTGTACCAAGAGACCCAGTACTTC
-,-,TRBV7-2,TRBJ2-2,CASSYRTNTGELFF,TGTGCCAGCAGCTACCGCACGAACACCGGGGAGCTGTTTTTT
-,-,TRBV7-6,TRBJ2-7,CASSLLEGQGRYEQYF,TGTGCCAGCAGCCTTCTAGAGGGGCAGGGTCGGTACGAGCAGTACTTC
TRBD2,-,TRBV7-8,TRBJ2-5,CASSPGGANQETQYF,TGTGCCAGCAGCCCGGGGGGGGCGAACCAAGAGACCCAGTACTTC
-,-,TRBV6-5,TRBJ2-7,CASSYRTKSYEQYF,TGTGCCAGCAGTTACCGGACTAAGTCCTACGAGCAGTACTTC
-,-,TRBV9,TRBJ1-6,CASSVDGNSPLHF,TGTGCCAGCAGCGTAGACGGGAATTCACCCCTCCACTTT
TRBD1,-,TRBV6-5,TRBJ1-1,CAIQDRVNTEAFF,TGTGCCATCCAGGACAGGGTGAACACTGAAGCTTTCTTT
-,few,TRBV7-6,TRBJ2-5,CASSRRAGRYQETQYF,TGTGCCAGCAGCCGCAGGGCAGGGAGGTACCAAGAGACCCAGTACTTC
-,-,TRBV10-3,TRBJ1-4,CAISAGAEKLFF,TGTGCCATCAGTGCAGGGGCAGAAAAACTGTTTTTT
TRBD2,-,TRBV7-2,TRBJ2-7,CASSYGLAGTYEQYF,TGTGCCAGCAGCTATGGACTAGCGGGGACCTACGAGCAGTACTTC
TRBD1,-,TRBV30,TRBJ1-4,CAWSVSRGRPAANEKLFF,TGTGCCTGGAGTGTAAGCAGGGGGCGACCTGCCGCTAATGAAAAACTGTTTTTT
-,-,TRBV19,TRBJ2-2,CASSRVGSPTWELFF,TGTGCCAGTAGTCGGGTGGGGTCACCCACCTGGGAGCTGTTTTTT
TRBD1,-,TRBV2,TRBJ2-2,CASTVGTGFGELFF,TGTGCCAGCACCGTTGGGACAGGGTTCGGGGAGCTGTTTTTT
-,-,TRBV6-5,TRBJ1-5,CASSYSRAGTQPQHF,TGTGCCAGCAGTTACTCGAGGGCAGGGACTCAGCCCCAGCATTTT
-,-,TRBV21-1,TRBJ2-3,CASSNEAGPSGGLTDTQYF,TGTGCCAGCAGCAACGAAGCAGGGCCGTCGGGGGGGCTCACAGATACGCAGTATTTT
TRBD1,once,TRBV28,TRBJ2-5,CASSLWGQGDRETQYF,TGTGCCAGCAGTTTATGGGGGCAGGGGGATCGGGAGACCCAGTACTTC
TRBD1,-,TRBV18,TRBJ2-1,CASSPTTGGYNEQFF,TGTGCCAGCTCACCAACGACAGGGGGGTACAATGAGCAGTTCTTC
TRBD2,-,TRBV5-1,TRBJ2-5,CASSGSGGEETQYF,TGCGCCAGCAGCGGTAGCGGGGGTGAGGAGACCCAGTACTTC
-,-,TRBV19,TRBJ2-4,CASSIGRTKNIQYF,TGTGCCAGTAGTATAGGGAGAACCAAAAACATTCAGTACTTC
TRBD1,-,TRBV5-1,TRBJ1-4,CASSLATGYSAGNEKLFF,TGCGCCAGCAGCTTGGCGACAGGGTATTCAGCGGGTAATGAAAAACTGTTTTTT
-,-,TRBV5-1,TRBJ2-3,CASSLLAPTDTQYF,TGCGCCAGCAGCTTATTAGCGCCAACAGATACGCAGTATTTT
TRBD1,-,TRBV19,TRBJ1-2,CASSLRQGRNYGYTF,TGTGCCAGTAGTCTCAGACAGGGCCGGAACTATGGCTACACCTTC
-,-,TRBV30,TRBJ1-2,CAWNLLGQGMMGYTF,TGTGCCTGGAATCTACTCGGGCAGGGGATGATGGGCTACACCTTC
TRBD2,-,TRBV6-6,TRBJ2-2,CASVLAGGIGELFF,TGTGCCAGCGTGCTAGCGGGAGGGATCGGGGAGCTGTTTTTT
-,-,TRBV20-1,TRBJ2-1,CSASTHNEQFF,TGCAGTGCCTCTACCCACAATGAGCAGTTCTTC
TRBD2,once,TRBV14,TRBJ2-3,CASSQEVAGLTQYF,TGTGCCAGCAGCCAAGAGGTAGCGGGACTTACGCAGTATTTT
-,-,TRBV11-3,TRBJ2-7,CASSLLGSTEQYF,TGTGCCAGCAGCTTACTAGGGTCGACCGAGCAGTACTTC
TRBD1,-,TRBV28,TRBJ2-2,CASSLPGQGWPGELFF,TGTGCCAGCAGTTTACCTGGACAGGGGTGGCCCGGGGAGCTGTTTTTT
-,-,TRBV5-1,TRBJ2-2,CASSLVPVANTGELFF,TGCGCCAGCAGCTTGGTCCCGGTCGCGAACACCGGGGAGCTGTTTTTT
TRBD1,-,TRBV6-1,TRBJ2-7,CASSEQTGSSYEQYF,TGTGCCAGCAGTGAACAGACAGGGAGCTCCTACGAGCAGTACTTC
-,-,TRBV28,TRBJ1-4,CASRINRVGEKLFF,TGTGCCAGCAGAATAAACAGGGTTGGTGAAAAACTGTTTTTT
-,few,TRBV5-1,TRBJ2-3,CASSLEQHTDTQYF,TGCGCCAGCAGCTTGGAGCAGCATACAGATACGCAGTATTTT
TRBD2,-,TRBV25-1,TRBJ2-5,CASSELAGLQETQYF,TGTGCCAGCAGTGAACTAGCGGGACTTCAAGAGACCCAGTACTTC
-,-,TRBV10-3,TRBJ2-7,CAISGYGTYEQYF,TGTGCCATCAGTGGGTACGGAACCTACGAGCAGTACTTC
-,-,TRBV2,TRBJ1-6,CASSESRYSPLHF,TGTGCCAGCAGTGAAAGCAGGTATTCACCCCTCCACTTT
-,-,TRBV28,TRBJ2-4,CASSPGPVGAIQYF,TGTGCCAGCAGTCCCGGACCCGTGGGGGCCATTCAGTACTTC
-,few,TRBV27,TRBJ1-5,CASSRNRGQPQHF,TGTGCCAGCAGTAGAAATAGGGGACAGCCCCAGCATTTT
-,once,TRBV7-2,TRBJ2-4,CASSGGGGVKNIQYF,TGTGCCAGCAGCGGGGGAGGTGGGGTCAAAAACATTCAGTACTTC
-,-,TRBV5-1,TRBJ1-5,CASSLGVDQPQHF,TGCGCCAGCAGCTTGGGAGTCGATCAGCCCCAGCATTTT
TRBD2,-,TRBV5-1,TRBJ2-5,CASSSSGGARETQYF,TGCGCCAGCAGCTCTAGCGGGGGGGCACGAGAGACCCAGTACTTC
TRBD1,-,TRBV14,TRBJ1-1,CASSQDRAAEAFF,TGTGCCAGCAGCCAGGACAGGGCGGCTGAAGCTTTCTTT
-,-,TRBV10-2,TRBJ1-6,CASSESRYNSPLHF,TGCGCCAGCAGTGAGTCCCGTTATAATTCACCCCTCCACTTT
TRBD1,once,TRBV9,TRBJ2-7,CASSRPGQTTNF,TGTGCCAGCAGCAGACCGGGACAGACTACTAACTTC
-,-,TRBV7-2,TRBJ1-3,CASSLVESAGNTIYF,TGTGCCAGCAGCTTAGTCGAGTCCGCTGGAAACACCATATATTTT
TRBD2,-,TRBV7-6,TRBJ2-7,CASSPRELARYYEQYF,TGTGCCAGCAGCCCCCGGGAACTAGCGAGGTACTACGAGCAGTACTTC
-,-,TRBV7-6,TRBJ2-1,CASSLTGSSYNEQFF,TGTGCCAGCAGCTTAACGGGGAGCTCCTACAATGAGCAGTTCTTC
-,-,TRBV2,TRBJ2-7,CASSLTGTYEQYF,TGTGCCAGCAGTCTGACCGGCACCTACGAGCAGTACTTC
TRBD1,-,TRBV28,TRBJ1-5,CASRATHGTQGRQPQHF,TGTGCCAGCAGAGCAACCCATGGGACACAGGGGCGGCAGCCCCAGCATTTT
-,-,TRBV7-3,TRBJ2-5,CASSLSGGQETQYF,TGTGCCAGCAGCTTAAGTGGGGGGCAAGAGACCCAGTACTTC
TRBD2,-,TRBV19,TRBJ2-3,CASKESGGYIDTQYF,TGTGCCAGTAAGGAGAGCGGGGGGTATATAGATACGCAGTATTTT
-,-,TRBV5-6,TRBJ2-4,CASSQHGIQYF,TGTGCCAGCAGCCAACACGGGATTCAGTACTTC
TRBD1,-,TRBV5-8,TRBJ2-7,CASSFWRTGGGEQYF,TGTGCCAGCAGCTTTTGGAGGACAGGGGGCGGCGAGCAGTACTTC
-,-,TRBV6-5,TRBJ2-3,CASSYSGPRTDTQYF,TGTGCCAGCAGTTACTCTGGTCCCCGCACAGATACGCAGTATTTT